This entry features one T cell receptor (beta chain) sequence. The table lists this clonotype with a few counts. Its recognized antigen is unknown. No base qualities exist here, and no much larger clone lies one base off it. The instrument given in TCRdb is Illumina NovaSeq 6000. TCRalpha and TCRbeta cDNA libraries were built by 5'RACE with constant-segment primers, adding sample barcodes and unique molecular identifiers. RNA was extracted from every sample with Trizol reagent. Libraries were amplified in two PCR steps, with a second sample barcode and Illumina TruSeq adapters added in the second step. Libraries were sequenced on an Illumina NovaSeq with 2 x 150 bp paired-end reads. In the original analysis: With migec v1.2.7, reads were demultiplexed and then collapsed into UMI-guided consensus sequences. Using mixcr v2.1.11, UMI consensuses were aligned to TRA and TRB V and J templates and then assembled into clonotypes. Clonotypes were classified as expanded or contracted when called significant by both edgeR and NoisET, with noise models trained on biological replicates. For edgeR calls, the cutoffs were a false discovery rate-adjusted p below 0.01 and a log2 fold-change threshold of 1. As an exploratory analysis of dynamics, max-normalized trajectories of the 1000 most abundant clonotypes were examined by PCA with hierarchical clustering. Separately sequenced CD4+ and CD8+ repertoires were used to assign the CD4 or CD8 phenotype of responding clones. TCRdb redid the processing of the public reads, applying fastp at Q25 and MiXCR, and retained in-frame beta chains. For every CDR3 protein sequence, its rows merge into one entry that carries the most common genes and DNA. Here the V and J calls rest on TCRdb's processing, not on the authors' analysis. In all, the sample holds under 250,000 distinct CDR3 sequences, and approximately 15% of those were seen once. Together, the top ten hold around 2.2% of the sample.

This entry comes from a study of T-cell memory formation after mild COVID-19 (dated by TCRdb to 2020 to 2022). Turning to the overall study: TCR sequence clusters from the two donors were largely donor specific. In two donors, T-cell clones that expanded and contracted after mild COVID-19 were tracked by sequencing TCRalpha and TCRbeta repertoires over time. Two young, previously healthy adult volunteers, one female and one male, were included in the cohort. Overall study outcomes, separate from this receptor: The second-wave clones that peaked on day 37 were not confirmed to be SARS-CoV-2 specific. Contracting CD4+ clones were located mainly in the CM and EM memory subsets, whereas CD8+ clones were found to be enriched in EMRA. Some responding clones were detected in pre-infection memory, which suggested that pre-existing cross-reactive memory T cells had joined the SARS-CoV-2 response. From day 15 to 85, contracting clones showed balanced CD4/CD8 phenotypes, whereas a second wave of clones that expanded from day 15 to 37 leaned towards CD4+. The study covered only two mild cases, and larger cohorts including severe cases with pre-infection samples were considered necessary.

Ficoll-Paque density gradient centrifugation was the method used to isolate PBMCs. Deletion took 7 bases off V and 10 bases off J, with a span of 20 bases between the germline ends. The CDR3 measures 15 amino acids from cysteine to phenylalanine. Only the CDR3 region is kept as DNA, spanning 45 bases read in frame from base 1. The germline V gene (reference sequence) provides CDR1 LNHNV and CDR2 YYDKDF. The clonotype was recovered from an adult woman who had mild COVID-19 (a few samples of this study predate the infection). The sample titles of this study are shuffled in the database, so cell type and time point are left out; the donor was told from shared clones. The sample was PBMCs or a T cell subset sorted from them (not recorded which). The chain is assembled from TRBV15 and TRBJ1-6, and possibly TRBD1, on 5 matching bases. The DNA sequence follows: TGTGCCACCACCCAGGGTGGGTTAGGAAGGTCACCCCTCCACTTT. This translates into CATTQGGLGRSPLHF.